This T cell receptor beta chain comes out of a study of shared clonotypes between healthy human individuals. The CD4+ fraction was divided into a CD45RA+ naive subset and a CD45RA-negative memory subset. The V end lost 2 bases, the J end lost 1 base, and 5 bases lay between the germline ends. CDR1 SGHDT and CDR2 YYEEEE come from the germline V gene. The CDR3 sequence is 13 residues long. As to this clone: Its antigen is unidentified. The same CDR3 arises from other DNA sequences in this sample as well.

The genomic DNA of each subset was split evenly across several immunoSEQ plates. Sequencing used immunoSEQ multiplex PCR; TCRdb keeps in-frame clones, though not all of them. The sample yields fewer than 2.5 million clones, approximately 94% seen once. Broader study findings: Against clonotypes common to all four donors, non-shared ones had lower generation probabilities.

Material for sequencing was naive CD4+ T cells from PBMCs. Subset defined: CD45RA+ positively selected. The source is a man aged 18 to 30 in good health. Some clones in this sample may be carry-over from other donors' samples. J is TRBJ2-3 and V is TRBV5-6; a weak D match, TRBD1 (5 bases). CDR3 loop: CASSLQGTDTQYF. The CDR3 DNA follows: TGTGCCAGCAGCTTACAGGGCACAGATACGCAGTATTTT. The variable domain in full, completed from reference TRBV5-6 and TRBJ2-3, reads DAGVTQSPTHLIKTRGQQVTLRCSPKSGHDTVSWYQQALGQGPQFIFQYYEEEERQRGNFPDRFSGHQFPNYSSELNVNALLLGDSALYLCASSLQGTDTQYFGPGTRLTVL.